The clone carrying this T cell receptor (beta chain) was counted between two and nine times. Its antigen remains unidentified. The sample belongs to a study of response to subunit inactivated influenza vaccine. Study-wide findings and caveats: Each seasonal influenza vaccination, the authors suggested, recruits few new T cells.

TCRdb fed the RT-PCR reads into MiXCR, producing one record per CDR3 protein. The profile shows 500,000 or so distinct CDR3 sequences, approximately 11% of them singletons. The germline CDR1 and CDR2 sequences are SGHTA and FQGNSA. The CDR3 runs to 14 residues. Trimming left V 4 bases short and J 2 bases short, with 9 bases between. The source material was PBMCs from blood, sampled about 40 days after vaccination. The rearrangement uses TRBV7-2 and TRBJ2-1; D gene uncertain. The sequence was obtained from a man aged 50 to 60 who received an inactivated influenza vaccine. The CDR3 sequence is CASSSWSPYNEQFF. The CDR3 nucleotides read TGTGCCAGCAGCTCCTGGTCCCCCTACAATGAGCAGTTCTTC.